There are a few counts of the clone carrying this T cell receptor (beta chain). The antigen is unknown. This entry is derived from a study of beta chain features in type 1 diabetes. Study-level information: Examination of sorted cells across all samples involved 90 million to 120 million cells.

The entirety of the isolated RNA underwent reverse transcription, so expressed TCRB transcripts were sequenced. Data came from immunoSEQ multiplex PCR; TCRdb stores just in-frame clones and leaves some out. The sample has under 250,000 clones, over 11% seen once. A sort by CD45RO/CCR7/CD25/CD127/CD95/CD27 yielded CD4+ naive, central memory, regulatory and stem cell-like memory cells. Findings and limits, study-wide: A greater similarity of naive, central memory and Treg TCRB repertoires was seen among patients than among healthy donors. Moderate but significant shortening of TCRB CDR3s was recorded in all four CD4+ subsets from Type 1 diabetes patients.

CDR1 is MNHEY and CDR2 is SMNVEV in the germline V gene (reference sequence). The CDR3 contains 13 residues. V lost 3 bases and J lost 5, with 10 bases in between. Sequencing was done on a sample of naive CD4+ T cells from blood. The chain carries TRBV27 and TRBJ1-2; tentative D call: TRBD1 (5 bases). The sequence came from a man younger than 45 with type 1 diabetes. The CDR3 protein is CASSFRGTYGYTF. CDR3 bases: TGTGCCAGCAGTTTTCGGGGGACTTATGGCTACACCTTC.